This T cell receptor (beta chain) was observed in a study of blood T cells in healthy people across ages. Total RNA extraction produced at least 5 micrograms (per sample) for the study. The authors ran a second PCR of 7 to 11 cycles using a sample-barcoded 5' primer and a J-beta primer mix. Each CDR3 protein gets one entry after TCRdb re-called the 5' RACE reads with MiXCR. The repertoire consists of 1.5 million to 2 million distinct CDR3 sequences, with about 49% occurring once and the leading ten covering approximately 2.1%. V lost 6 bases and J 3 bases, leaving 11 bases between the germline ends. There are 13 residues in the CDR3.

Sequenced material: blood. The rearrangement uses TRBV12-3 or TRBV12-4 and TRBJ1-2; possibly TRBD1 for D (6 bases). The clonotype comes from a woman aged 40 to 50 in good health. CDR3 residues: CASSGDRYYGYTF. DNA of the CDR3: TGTGCCAGCAGCGGCGACAGGTACTATGGCTACACCTTC.